A selection of T cell receptor beta chains follows, all from one sample in a study of OX40 agonist ivuxolimab in advanced cancers. Only in-frame clones appear in the TCRdb table, and some are missing; sequencing was by immunoSEQ multiplex PCR. The table lists 75,000 to 80,000 clones, 65% to 85% of them singletons. The sequenced sample was CD4+ or CD8+ T cells sorted from blood, obtained in a trial of the OX40 agonist ivuxolimab. The receptor source for this set is an adult with an advanced solid tumor such as melanoma, head and neck, liver or kidney cancer. Both conserved end residues are part of each CDR3. The order of the fields is CDR3 length, V gene, J gene, CDR3 protein.

18	TRBV19	TRBJ2-1	CASNSRTGYTSSYNEQFF
18	TRBV5-3	TRBJ2-1	CARSPRGTSGDSYNEQFF
15	TRBV6-6	TRBJ2-7	CASSSKFTPGFTPYF
11	TRBV10-3	TRBJ2-1	CATGLSSEQFF
17	TRBV11-2	TRBJ2-3	CASSPRLAGQITDTQYF
14	TRBV10-3	TRBJ1-1	CAITKALWDTEAFF
17	TRBV19	TRBJ1-5	CASSIASTAGSNQPQHF
12	TRBV5-1	TRBJ2-7	CASSLVSGEQYF
15	TRBV11-2	TRBJ1-1	CASSLGPGWAAEAFF
13	TRBV15	TRBJ1-3	CATSRASEYTIYF
20	TRBV2	TRBJ2-1	CASEGLAGDPLKQSYNEQFF
14	TRBV7-6	TRBJ2-1	CASSLAQSGGEQFF
14	TRBV2	TRBJ2-4	CASSERHLDNIQYF
15	TRBV5-6	TRBJ1-5	CASNPRRGLNQPQHF
14	TRBV6-5	TRBJ2-7	CASSESRLSYEQYF
15	TRBV7-8	TRBJ2-4	CASSVPASGSDIQYF
16	TRBV19	TRBJ2-7	CASSTLEGASGGEQYF
15	TRBV18	TRBJ2-4	CASSPTMGLKNIQYF
15	TRBV6-4	TRBJ2-3	CASSDTGQSTDTQYF
15	TRBV19	TRBJ1-1	CASSPQDRLNTEAFF
12	TRBV6-1	TRBJ2-5	CASSVALETQYF
11	TRBV29-1	TRBJ2-7	CSVQGGGEQYF
14	TRBV7-2	TRBJ1-2	CASSLLQGIYGYTF
13	TRBV11-2	TRBJ1-1	CASSFTQSTEAFF
15	TRBV27	TRBJ1-5	CASADRGSGNQPQHF
14	TRBV2	TRBJ2-7	CASSEGLGIHEQYF
15	TRBV6-1	TRBJ1-4	CASSEPPDRPEKLFF
16	TRBV10-3	TRBJ1-1	CAISEFPDSGNTEAFF